This TCR beta chain was observed in a study of control samples from healthy donors and cancer patients. Clones were sequenced by immunoSEQ multiplex PCR, and TCRdb holds only the in-frame ones, with some missing. The sample comprises more than 25,000 clones, approximately 93% of which are singletons, and roughly 6.7% rests with the top ten. The specimen was blood. The clonotype originates from a man aged 55-75 years in good health.

The CDR3 nucleotides are TGTGCCAGCAGGCAGGGTTATACTGAAGCTTTCTTT. It is translated as CASRQGYTEAFF. J is TRBJ1-1 and V is TRBV25-1, with TRBD1 as a possible D gene (5 bases). The CDR3 covers 12 residues. Deletions cut 6 bases from V and 5 bases from J, with 10 bases between. The germline CDR1 and CDR2 sequences are MGHDK and SYGVNS.